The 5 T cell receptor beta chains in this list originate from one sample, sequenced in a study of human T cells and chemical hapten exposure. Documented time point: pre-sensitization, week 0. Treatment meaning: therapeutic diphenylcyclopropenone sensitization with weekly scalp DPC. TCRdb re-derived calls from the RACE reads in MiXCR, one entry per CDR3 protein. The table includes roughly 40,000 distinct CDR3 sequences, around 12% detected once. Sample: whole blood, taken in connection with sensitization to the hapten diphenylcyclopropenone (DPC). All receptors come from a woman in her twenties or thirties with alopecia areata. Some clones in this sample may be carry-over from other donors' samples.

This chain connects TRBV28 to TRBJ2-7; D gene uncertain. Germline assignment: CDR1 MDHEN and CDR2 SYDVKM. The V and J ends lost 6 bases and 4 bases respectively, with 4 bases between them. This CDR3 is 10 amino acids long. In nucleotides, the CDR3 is TGTGCCAGCAGCCAATACGAGCAGTACTTC. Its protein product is CASSQYEQYF.

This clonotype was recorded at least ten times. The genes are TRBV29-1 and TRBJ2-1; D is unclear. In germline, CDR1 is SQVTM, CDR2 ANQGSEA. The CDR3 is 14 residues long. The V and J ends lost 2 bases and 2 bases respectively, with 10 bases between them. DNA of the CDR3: TGCAGCGTTGAACCTACTCACCCCTACAATGAGCAGTTCTTC. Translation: CSVEPTHPYNEQFF.

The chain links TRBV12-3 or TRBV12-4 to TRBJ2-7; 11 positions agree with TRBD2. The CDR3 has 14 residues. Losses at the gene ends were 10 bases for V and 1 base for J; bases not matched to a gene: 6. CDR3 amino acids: CATPGLAESYEQYF. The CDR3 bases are TGTGCCACACCGGGACTAGCGGAGTCCTACGAGCAGTACTTC.

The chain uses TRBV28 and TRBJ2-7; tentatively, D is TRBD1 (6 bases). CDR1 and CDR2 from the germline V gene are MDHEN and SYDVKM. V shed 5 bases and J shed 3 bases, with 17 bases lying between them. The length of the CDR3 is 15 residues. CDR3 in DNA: TGTGCCAGCAGTACCATCGGGACATCCTACTACGAGCAGTACTTC. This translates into CASSTIGTSYYEQYF. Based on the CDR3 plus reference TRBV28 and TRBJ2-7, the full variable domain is DVKVTQSSRYLVKRTGEKVFLECVQDMDHENMFWYRQDPGLGLRLIYFSYDVKMKEKGDIPEGYSVSREKKERFSLILESASTNQTSMYLCASSTIGTSYYEQYFGPGTRLTVT.

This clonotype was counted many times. The CDR3 protein is CASSEKGQGARACYNEQFF. CDR3 DNA: TGCGCCAGCAGTGAGAAGGGACAGGGCGCTCGTGCTTGTTACAATGAGCAGTTCTTC. This chain uses TRBV10-1 with TRBJ2-1; 9 nucleotides align to TRBD1. Germline CDR1 and CDR2: WNHNN and SYGVQD (reference sequence). V lost 2 bases to trimming and J lost 4 bases; unmatched junction nucleotides: 15. This CDR3 is 19 amino acids long.